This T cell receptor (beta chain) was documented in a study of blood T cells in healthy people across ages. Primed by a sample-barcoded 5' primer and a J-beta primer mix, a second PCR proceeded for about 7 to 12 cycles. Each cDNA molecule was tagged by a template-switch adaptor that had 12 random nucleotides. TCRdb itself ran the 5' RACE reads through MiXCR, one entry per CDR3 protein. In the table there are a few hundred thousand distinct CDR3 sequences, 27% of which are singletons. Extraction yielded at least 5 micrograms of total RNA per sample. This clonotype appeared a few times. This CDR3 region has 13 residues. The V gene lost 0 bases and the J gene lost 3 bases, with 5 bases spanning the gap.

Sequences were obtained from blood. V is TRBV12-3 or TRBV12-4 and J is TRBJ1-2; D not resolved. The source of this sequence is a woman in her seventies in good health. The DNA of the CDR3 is TGTGCCAGCAGTTTAGCAGAGTACTATGGCTACACCTTC. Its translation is CASSLAEYYGYTF.